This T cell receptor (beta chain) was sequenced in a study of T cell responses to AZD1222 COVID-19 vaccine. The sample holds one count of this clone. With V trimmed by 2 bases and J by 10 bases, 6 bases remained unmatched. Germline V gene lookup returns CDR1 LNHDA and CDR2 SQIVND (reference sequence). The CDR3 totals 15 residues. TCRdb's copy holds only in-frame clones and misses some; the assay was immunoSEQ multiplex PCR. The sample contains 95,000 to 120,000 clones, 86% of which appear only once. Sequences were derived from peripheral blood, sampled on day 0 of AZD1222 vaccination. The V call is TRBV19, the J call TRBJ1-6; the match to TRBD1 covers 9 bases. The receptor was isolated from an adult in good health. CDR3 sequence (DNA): TGTGCCAGTAGTATAAAGGGACAGGGTTACTCACCCCTCCACTTT. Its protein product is CASSIKGQGYSPLHF.